Each of the 11 T cell receptor beta chains below was sequenced from the same sample in a study of radiation and T cells in renal cell carcinoma (dated by TCRdb to about 2020). The time point label of this sample denotes: tumor resected at nephrectomy. According to the study, the label for this sample's treatment or condition signals: treatment-naive control, cytoreductive nephrectomy. Library construction relied on the immunoSEQ multiplex PCR assay. The table was pulled from immuneACCESS by TCRdb, which kept in-frame rearrangements only. Such tables lose some clones; where checked, under half of the loss comes from unresolved V genes, and the rest has no known cause. For this sample the table gives 15,000 to 20,000 clones, of which 58% were detected only once. In total, the top ten clones hold about 10% of the sample. Sequenced material: tumor tissue, taken from a patient whose treatment was nephrectomy without radiotherapy. These receptors originate from a man aged 35 to 55 with renal cell carcinoma.

The rearrangement uses TRBV7-2 and TRBJ2-1; 7 positions match TRBD2. The CDR3 has 14 residues. The V gene's germline CDR1 is SGHTA and CDR2 FQGNSA. Trimming at V came to 6 bases and at J to 2 bases, leaving 4 bases not matched to a gene. The CDR3 DNA is TGTGCCAGCAGATCCGGACTAGCCTACAATGAGCAGTTCTTC. This codes for CASRSGLAYNEQFF. Drawing the rest from reference TRBV7-2 and TRBJ2-1, the complete variable domain is GAGVSQSPSNKVTEKGKDVELRCDPISGHTALYWYRQSLGQGLEFLIYFQGNSAPDKSGLPSDRFSAERTGGSVSTLTIQRTQQEDSAVYLCASRSGLAYNEQFFGPGTRLTVL.

The chain is built from TRBV18 and TRBJ1-6; 9 nucleotides agree with TRBD1. Germline V lookup: CDR1 KGHSH, CDR2 LQKENI. The CDR3 contains 14 residues. Germline trimming cut 4 bases from V and 6 bases from J; bases unmatched to any gene: 1. The CDR3 DNA sequence: TGTGCCAGCTCACTGGACAGGGGTAATTCACCCCTCCACTTT. It is translated as CASSLDRGNSPLHF.

The chain has TRBV7-6 and TRBJ1-5, with TRBD1 as a possible D gene (6 bases). CDR1 and CDR2 (germline): SGHVS, FNYEAQ. The ends were cut back, 2 bases at V and 3 bases at J, with 11 bases in the middle. This CDR3 spans 15 amino acids. As DNA, the CDR3 is TGTGCCAGCAGCTTAATTGGGGGGCCCAATCAGCCCCAGCATTTT. Translated: CASSLIGGPNQPQHF.

The table lists this clone with a few counts. CDR3 DNA: TGTGCCAGCAGTTACAGGGCGGGAAACACCATATATTTT. Amino acids: CASSYRAGNTIYF. The rearrangement uses TRBV6-5 and TRBJ1-3; D call uncertain. CDR1 is MNHEY, CDR2 SVGAGI, per germline. The CDR3 runs to 13 residues. V was cut by 2 bases and J by 4 bases, with 6 bases left in between.

To note about this clone: One end of the junction does not line up with germline, which may come from a read error. The rearrangement joins TRBV9 to TRBJ2-1; possibly TRBD2 for D (6 bases). CDR1 is SGDLS, CDR2 YYNGEE, per germline. CDR3 length: 12 amino acids. CDR3 in DNA: TGTGCCAGCAGCGTAGAACTAGCCCCCATAGTCTTC. Residues: CASSVELAPIVF. The variable domain in full, completed from reference TRBV9 and TRBJ2-1, reads DSGVTQTPKHLITATGQRVTLRCSPRSGDLSVYWYQQSLDQGLQFLIQYYNGEERAKGNILERFSAQQFPDLHSELNLSSLELGDSALYFCASSVELAPIVFGPGTRLTVL.

V and J are TRBV7-8 and TRBJ2-7; weak D call: TRBD2 (5 bases). CDR3 length equals 12 residues. CDR1 and CDR2 (germline): SGHVS, FQNEAQ. Deletions cut 5 bases from V and 5 bases from J, with 10 bases between. The CDR3 nucleotides are TGTGCCAGCAGCCCGTTCGGGGACGAGCAGTACTTC. This translates into CASSPFGDEQYF.

This clone has just a few counts. The chain links TRBV7-2 to TRBJ1-6; D perhaps matches TRBD1 (5 bases). V was clipped by 5 bases and J by 6 bases, with 17 bases between them. Germline V lookup: CDR1 SGHTA, CDR2 FQGNSA. The CDR3 length is 16 residues. DNA for the CDR3: TGTGCCAGCAGCAGCAAGGGAGGGGCGGGTAATTCACCCCTCCACTTT. It yields the protein CASSSKGGAGNSPLHF.

This clone has just a few counts. The chain uses TRBV5-4 and TRBJ1-2, with a possible D match to TRBD1 (5 bases). This CDR3 comprises 14 residues. The germline CDR1 and CDR2 sequences are SGHNT and YYREEE (reference sequence). V was pared by 2 bases and J by 1 base, with 9 bases between. The CDR3 spells CASSFDRINYGYTF. The CDR3, as DNA: TGTGCCAGCAGCTTCGACAGAATTAACTATGGCTACACCTTC.

The genes are TRBV7-9 and TRBJ1-1, with D unresolved. The ends were cut back, 0 bases at V and 2 bases at J, with 7 bases in the middle. This CDR3 has 14 residues. CDR1 SEHNR and CDR2 FQNEAQ come from the germline V gene (reference sequence). The CDR3 loop reads CASSLALSNTEAFF. The CDR3 DNA sequence: TGTGCCAGCAGCTTAGCGCTAAGTAACACTGAAGCTTTCTTT. Combining the CDR3 with reference TRBV7-9 and TRBJ1-1 gives the whole variable domain DTGVSQNPRHKITKRGQNVTFRCDPISEHNRLYWYRQTLGQGPEFLTYFQNEAQLEKSRLLSDRFSAERPKGSFSTLEIQRTEQGDSAMYLCASSLALSNTEAFFGQGTRLTVV.

This chain connects TRBV20-1 to TRBJ2-7; TRBD2 is a possible D gene (5 bases). The CDR3 extends over 11 amino acids. Germline CDR1 reads DFQATT; CDR2 reads SNEGSKA (reference sequence). CDR3 region: CSLKRGYEQYF. The CDR3 DNA is TGCAGCTTGAAGCGCGGGTACGAGCAGTACTTC.

The genes are TRBV6-1 and TRBJ1-1; D might be TRBD1 (5 bases). Germline loops: CDR1 MNHNS, CDR2 SASEGT. The CDR3 covers 14 residues. Trimming pared 3 bases from V and 1 base from J, leaving 9 bases between. Written as DNA, the CDR3 is TGTGCCAGCAGTGATTACAGGAGGAACACTGAAGCTTTCTTT. Its protein is CASSDYRRNTEAFF.